This record concerns one T cell receptor beta chain sequence. Its antigen remains unknown. The donors were adults (healthy and HIV-negative) with no recent acute infections or vaccinations. Germline V gives CDR1 SGHAT, CDR2 FQNNGV. The CDR3 loop spans 14 amino acids. Trimming took off 7 bases at V and 7 bases at J, with 17 bases between the two ends. Only in-frame clones appear in the TCRdb table, and some are missing; sequencing was by immunoSEQ multiplex PCR. The sample carries some 900,000 clones, over 60% recorded once. The data were obtained in a study of shared clonotypes between healthy human individuals. Study-wide points: Clonotype sharing among donors was expected to depend on sequencing depth. Among non-shared clonotypes, generation probabilities were lower than among those shared by all four donors.

Sequenced material: memory CD4+ T cells sorted from blood. The subset was: CD45RA-negative fraction. This receptor was identified in a man in his late teens or twenties in good health. The rearrangement uses TRBV11-2 and TRBJ2-1; D is perhaps TRBD1 or TRBD2 (5 bases each). CDR3 bases: TGTGCCAGCACCTCTCCGGGGCCATGGAATGAGCAGTTCTTC. Translating gives CASTSPGPWNEQFF. Variable domain in full (rest from reference TRBV11-2 and TRBJ2-1): EAGVAQSPRYKIIEKRQSVAFWCNPISGHATLYWYQQILGQGPKLLIQFQNNGVVDDSQLPKDRFSAERLKGVDSTLKIQPAKLEDSAVYLCASTSPGPWNEQFFGPGTRLTVL.